This record covers a single TCR beta chain. Its antigen is still unknown. Assay used: immunoSEQ multiplex PCR; TCRdb lists only in-frame clones, some missing. This sample yields over 100,000 clones, of which under 90% are seen a single time; 5.5% to 7% belongs to the top ten. Looked up from germline, CDR1 is LGHDT and CDR2 is YNNKEL (reference sequence). The CDR3 covers 14 residues. V lost 7 bases and J 7 bases, leaving 14 bases between the germline ends. This record belongs to a study of T cell responses to AZD1222 COVID-19 vaccine. Study results and limitations: Spike-specific TCR breadth rose after two AZD1222 doses, and depth rose as well.

V is TRBV3-1 (or the pseudogene TRBV3-2) and J is TRBJ1-6, with D perhaps matching TRBD1 (6 bases). This clonotype was obtained from an adult in good health. The input for sequencing was peripheral blood, taken on day 0 of AZD1222 vaccination. The CDR3 nucleotides read TGTGCCAGCACCCGGGAGGGGACAAATTCACCCCTCCACTTT. It encodes CASTREGTNSPLHF.